This T cell receptor beta chain was retrieved from a study of T cells in Graves' hyperthyroidism and ophthalmopathy. Whole-study findings and limits: Separating ophthalmopathy from stable hyperthyroidism was achieved by a 13 V-J model.

Using RNA transcripts as the source, TCR beta CDR3 regions were amplified. Researchers ran a first-round RT-PCR on the TCR CDR3 using the HTBI primer set. TCRdb re-derived calls from the multiplex PCR reads in MiXCR, one entry per CDR3 protein. The repertoire holds 450,000 to 700,000 distinct CDR3 sequences, with 40% to 55% as singletons. With respect to this clonotype: Antigen specificity is unknown.

The germline gives CDR1 SQVTM, CDR2 ANQGSEA. V gave up 6 bases and J gave up 2 bases; unmatched junction bases: 2. This CDR3 comprises 12 residues. The source material was peripheral blood or thyroid tissue (not recorded which). This clonotype originated in an adult woman with Graves' disease, either hyperthyroidism or ophthalmopathy (not recorded which). The V call is TRBV29-1, the J call TRBJ2-5, with 8 bases aligning to TRBD2. The CDR3 bases are TGCAGCGTGAGCGGGAGTCAAGAGACCCAGTACTTC. Residues: CSVSGSQETQYF.